This T cell receptor (beta chain) originates from a study of blood T cell repertoires in COVID-19. Overall study context: Samples representing acute and convalescent COVID-19 were sourced from the United States, Italy and Spain. In each case, the material was cDNA or gDNA derived from T cells, B-cell-depleted T cells, or PBMCs.

The germline V gene has CDR1 MGHDK and CDR2 SYGVNS. J gave up 8 bases and V 4 bases, and 9 bases lay outside the gene matches. The CDR3 contains 15 residues. In the original processing: For nucleated cells, counts were estimated from reference gene primer amplification. Measured with immunoSEQ multiplex PCR; TCRdb has only the in-frame clones, and not every one. The V and J calls and clone size were taken over from that table, and D and trimming were inferred from the DNA. The sample lists about 260,000 clones, over 75% occurring once. The TCR comes from a human donor in a cohort sampled during active COVID-19. This chain connects TRBV25-1 to TRBJ1-2, with 11 nucleotides matching TRBD1. The sequencing sample was made of peripheral blood. The CDR3 DNA sequence: TGTGCCAGCAGTGGATGGGGACAGGGGGTCTCCGGCTACACCTTC. This sequence encodes CASSGWGQGVSGYTF.